This T cell receptor beta chain was documented in a study of molecular identifiers for immune sequencing clone quantification. Bulk TCR libraries used previously described methods and listed TCR primers. TCRdb reprocessed the PCR reads with MiXCR, giving one entry per CDR3 protein. Seen here are over 550,000 distinct CDR3 sequences, roughly 27% observed once, and the top ten hold about 0.8%. The authors sorted naive CD8 T cells as CD8+CD4-CCR7+CD45RA+. As regards this clonotype: Its antigen remains unidentified. The junction does not match germline at one end; this may be a read error.

Study outcomes and limitations: Clone sizes that are highly expanded could be underestimated when identical TCR molecules share a barcode.

The sequence was collected from a human donor in good health. Some libraries in this study had Jurkat cell RNA spiked in. Sample: naive CD8+ T cells from blood, with Jurkat cell RNA spiked in. Subset in this sample: FACS-sorted CD8+CD4-CCR7+CD45RA+ naive T cells.

CDR3 residues: CASSQGWGGHERYF. The CDR3 DNA reads as TGCGCCAGCAGCCAAGGTTGGGGGGGCCACGAGCGGTACTTC. The chain links TRBV4-1 to TRBJ2-7, with D possibly matching TRBD2 (7 bases). Germline V gene lookup returns CDR1 MGHRA and CDR2 YSYEKL. The CDR3 consists of 14 residues.